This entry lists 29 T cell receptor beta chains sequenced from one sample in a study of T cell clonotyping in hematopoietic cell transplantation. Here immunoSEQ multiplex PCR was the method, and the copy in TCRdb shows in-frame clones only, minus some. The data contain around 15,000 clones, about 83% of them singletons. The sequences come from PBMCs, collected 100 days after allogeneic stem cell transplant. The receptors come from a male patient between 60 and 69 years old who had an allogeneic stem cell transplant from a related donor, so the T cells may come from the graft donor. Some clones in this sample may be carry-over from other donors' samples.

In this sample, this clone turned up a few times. The CDR3 DNA reads as TGTGCCATCAGTGAATACACTCGGGATCAGCCCCAGCATTTT. Translation: CAISEYTRDQPQHF. This chain connects TRBV10-3 to TRBJ1-5, with unresolved D. Deletions cut 3 bases from V and 5 bases from J, with 11 bases between. The CDR3 runs to 14 residues. Germline V gives CDR1 ENHRY, CDR2 SYGVKD.

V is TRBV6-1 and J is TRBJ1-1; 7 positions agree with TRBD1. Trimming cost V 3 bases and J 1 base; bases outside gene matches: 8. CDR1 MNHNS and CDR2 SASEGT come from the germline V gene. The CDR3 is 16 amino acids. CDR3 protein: CASSDHWTGGNTEAFF. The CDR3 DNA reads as TGTGCCAGCAGTGATCACTGGACAGGTGGGAACACTGAAGCTTTCTTT.

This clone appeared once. The CDR3 coding sequence is TGCAGCGCCCTCCTACTCGACACAGATACGCAGTATTTT. Its translation is CSALLLDTDTQYF. V is TRBV29-1 and J is TRBJ2-3; D is undetermined. Trimming cost V 7 bases and J 2 bases, with 13 bases left between them. Germline V gene sequence: CDR1 SQVTM, CDR2 ANQGSEA. The CDR3 consists of 13 residues.

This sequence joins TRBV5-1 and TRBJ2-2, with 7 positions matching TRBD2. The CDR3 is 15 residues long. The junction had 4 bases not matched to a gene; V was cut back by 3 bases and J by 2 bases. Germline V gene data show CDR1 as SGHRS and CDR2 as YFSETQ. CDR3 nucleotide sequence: TGCGCCAGCAGCTGGCGGGGGAGCAACACCGGGGAGCTGTTTTTT. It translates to CASSWRGSNTGELFF.

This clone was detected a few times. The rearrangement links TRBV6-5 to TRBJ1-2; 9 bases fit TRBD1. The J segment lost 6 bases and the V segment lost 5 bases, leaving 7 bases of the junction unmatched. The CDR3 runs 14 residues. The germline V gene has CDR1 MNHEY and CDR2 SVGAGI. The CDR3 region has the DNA TGTGCCAGCAGTCGATCTCGACAGGGGGATGGCTACACCTTC. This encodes CASSRSRQGDGYTF.

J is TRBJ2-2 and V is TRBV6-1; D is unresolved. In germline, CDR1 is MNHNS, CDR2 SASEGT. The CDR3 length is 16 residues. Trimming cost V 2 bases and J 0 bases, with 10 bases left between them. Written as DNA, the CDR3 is TGTGCCAGCAGTGAATTAAGAGTAACGAACACCGGGGAGCTGTTTTTT. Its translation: CASSELRVTNTGELFF.

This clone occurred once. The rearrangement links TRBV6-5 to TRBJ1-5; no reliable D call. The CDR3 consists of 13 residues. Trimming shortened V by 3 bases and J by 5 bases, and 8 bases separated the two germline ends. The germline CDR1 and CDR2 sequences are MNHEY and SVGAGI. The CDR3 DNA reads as TGTGCCAGCAGTTATAGGTTATATCAGCCCCAGCATTTT. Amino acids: CASSYRLYQPQHF.

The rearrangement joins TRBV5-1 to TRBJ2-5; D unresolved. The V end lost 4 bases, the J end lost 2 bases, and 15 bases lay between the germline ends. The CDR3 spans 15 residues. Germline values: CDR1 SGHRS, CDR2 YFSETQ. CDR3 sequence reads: CASSPSVGQQETQYF. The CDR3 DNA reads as TGCGCCAGCAGCCCCTCAGTGGGCCAACAAGAGACCCAGTACTTC.

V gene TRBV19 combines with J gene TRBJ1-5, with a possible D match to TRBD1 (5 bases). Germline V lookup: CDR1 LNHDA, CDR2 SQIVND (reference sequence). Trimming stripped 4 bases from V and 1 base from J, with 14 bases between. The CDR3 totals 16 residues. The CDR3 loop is CASSRGEDMSNQPQHF. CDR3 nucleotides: TGTGCCAGTAGTAGAGGGGAAGATATGAGCAATCAGCCCCAGCATTTT.

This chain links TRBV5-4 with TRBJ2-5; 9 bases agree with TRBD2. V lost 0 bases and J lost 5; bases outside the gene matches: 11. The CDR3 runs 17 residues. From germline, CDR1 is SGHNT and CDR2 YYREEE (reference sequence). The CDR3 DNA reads TGTGCCAGCAGCTTGGCACCAGAAGCGGGGGGACGGGAGACCCAGTACTTC. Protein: CASSLAPEAGGRETQYF.

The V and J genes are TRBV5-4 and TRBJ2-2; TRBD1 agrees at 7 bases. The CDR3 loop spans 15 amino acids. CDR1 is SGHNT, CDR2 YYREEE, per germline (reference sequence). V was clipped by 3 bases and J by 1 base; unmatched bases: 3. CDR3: CASSWGQLNTGELFF. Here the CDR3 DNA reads TGTGCCAGCAGCTGGGGACAGCTGAACACCGGGGAGCTGTTTTTT.

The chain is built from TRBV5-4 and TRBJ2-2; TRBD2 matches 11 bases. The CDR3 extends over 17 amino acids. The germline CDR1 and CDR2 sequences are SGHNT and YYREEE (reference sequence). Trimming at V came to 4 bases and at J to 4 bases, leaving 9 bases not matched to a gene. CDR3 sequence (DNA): TGTGCCAGCAGCACACTAGCGGGGGCGCCTCGCACCGGGGAGCTGTTTTTT. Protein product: CASSTLAGAPRTGELFF. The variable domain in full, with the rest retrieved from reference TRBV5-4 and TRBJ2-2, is ETGVTQSPTHLIKTRGQQVTLRCSSQSGHNTVSWYQQALGQGPQFIFQYYREEENGRGNFPPRFSGLQFPNYSSELNVNALELDDSALYLCASSTLAGAPRTGELFFGEGSRLTVL.

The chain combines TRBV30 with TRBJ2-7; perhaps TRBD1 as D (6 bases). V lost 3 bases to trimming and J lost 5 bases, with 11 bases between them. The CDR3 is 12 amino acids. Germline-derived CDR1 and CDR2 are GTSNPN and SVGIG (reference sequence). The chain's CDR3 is CAWSLTGNEQYF. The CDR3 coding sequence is TGTGCCTGGAGCCTCACAGGGAACGAGCAGTACTTC.

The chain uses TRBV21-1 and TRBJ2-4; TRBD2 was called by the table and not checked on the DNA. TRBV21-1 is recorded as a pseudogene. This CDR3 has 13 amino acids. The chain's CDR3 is CASSKEYENIQYF. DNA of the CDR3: TGTGCCAGCAGCAAAGAATATGAAAACATTCAGTACTTC.

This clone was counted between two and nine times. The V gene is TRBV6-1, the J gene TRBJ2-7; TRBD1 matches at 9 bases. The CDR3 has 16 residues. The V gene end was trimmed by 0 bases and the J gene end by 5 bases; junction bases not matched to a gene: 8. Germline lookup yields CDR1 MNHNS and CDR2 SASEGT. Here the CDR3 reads CASSEARMDRGDEQYF. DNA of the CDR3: TGTGCCAGCAGTGAAGCGCGTATGGACAGGGGCGACGAGCAGTACTTC.

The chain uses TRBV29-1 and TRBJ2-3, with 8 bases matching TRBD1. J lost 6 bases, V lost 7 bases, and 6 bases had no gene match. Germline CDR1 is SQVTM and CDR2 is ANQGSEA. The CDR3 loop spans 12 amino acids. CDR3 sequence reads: CSAPTGGDTQYF. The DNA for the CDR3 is TGCAGCGCACCAACAGGGGGGGATACGCAGTATTTT.

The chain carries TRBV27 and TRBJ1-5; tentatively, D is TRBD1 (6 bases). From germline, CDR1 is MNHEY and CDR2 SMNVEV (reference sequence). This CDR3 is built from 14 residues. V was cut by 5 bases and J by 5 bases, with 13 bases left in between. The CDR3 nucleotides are TGTGCCAGCAGTCTCAACAGGGTGCATCAGCCCCAGCATTTT. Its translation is CASSLNRVHQPQHF.

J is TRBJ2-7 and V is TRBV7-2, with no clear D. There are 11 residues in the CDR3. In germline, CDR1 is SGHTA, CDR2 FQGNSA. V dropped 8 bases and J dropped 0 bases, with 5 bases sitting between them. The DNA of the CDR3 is TGTGCCAGCGAAGACTCCTACGAGCAGTACTTC. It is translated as CASEDSYEQYF.

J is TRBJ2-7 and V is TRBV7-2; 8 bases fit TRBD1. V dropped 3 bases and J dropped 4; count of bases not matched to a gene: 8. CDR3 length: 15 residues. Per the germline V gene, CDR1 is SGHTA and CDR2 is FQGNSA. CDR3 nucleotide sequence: TGTGCCAGCAGCTTGGTGGCCAGGGGGCTTTACGAGCAGTACTTC. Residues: CASSLVARGLYEQYF.

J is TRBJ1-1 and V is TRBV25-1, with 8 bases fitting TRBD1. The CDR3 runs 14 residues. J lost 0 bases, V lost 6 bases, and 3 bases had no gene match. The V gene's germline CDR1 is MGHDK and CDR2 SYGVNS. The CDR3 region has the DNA TGTGCCAGCAGAGAGACAGGGGTGAACACTGAAGCTTTCTTT. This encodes CASRETGVNTEAFF.

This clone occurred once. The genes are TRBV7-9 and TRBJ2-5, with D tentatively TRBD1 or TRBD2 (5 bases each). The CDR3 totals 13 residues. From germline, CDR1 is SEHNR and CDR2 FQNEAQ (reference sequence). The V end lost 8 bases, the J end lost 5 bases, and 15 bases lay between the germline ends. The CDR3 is CASGPRDLETQYF. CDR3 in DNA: TGTGCCAGCGGGCCCCGGGACCTCGAGACCCAGTACTTC.

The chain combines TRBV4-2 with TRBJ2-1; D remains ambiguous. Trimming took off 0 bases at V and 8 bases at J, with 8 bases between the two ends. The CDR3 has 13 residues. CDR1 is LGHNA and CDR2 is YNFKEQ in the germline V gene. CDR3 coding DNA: TGTGCCAGCAGCCAAGATAAGGACGATGAGCAGTTCTTC. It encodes CASSQDKDDEQFF.

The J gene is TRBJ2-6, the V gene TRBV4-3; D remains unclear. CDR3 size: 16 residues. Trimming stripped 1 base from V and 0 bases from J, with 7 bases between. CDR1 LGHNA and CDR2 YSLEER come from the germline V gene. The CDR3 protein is CASSQGSSSGANVLTF. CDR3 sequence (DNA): TGCGCCAGCAGCCAAGGATCCAGCTCTGGGGCCAACGTCCTGACTTTC.

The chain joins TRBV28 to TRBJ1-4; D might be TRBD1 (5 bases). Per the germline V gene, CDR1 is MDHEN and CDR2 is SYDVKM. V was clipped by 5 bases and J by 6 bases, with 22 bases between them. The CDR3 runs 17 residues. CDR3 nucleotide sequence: TGTGCCAGCAGTCATCACGGGGGAGCGGGAGATGATGAAAAACTGTTTTTT. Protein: CASSHHGGAGDDEKLFF.

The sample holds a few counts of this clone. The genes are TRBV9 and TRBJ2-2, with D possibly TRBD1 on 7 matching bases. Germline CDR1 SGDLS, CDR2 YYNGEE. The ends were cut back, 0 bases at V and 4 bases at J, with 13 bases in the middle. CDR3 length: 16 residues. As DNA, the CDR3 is TGTGCCAGCAGCGTAGATGGAGGGGGCTTCACCGGGGAGCTGTTTTTT. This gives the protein CASSVDGGGFTGELFF.

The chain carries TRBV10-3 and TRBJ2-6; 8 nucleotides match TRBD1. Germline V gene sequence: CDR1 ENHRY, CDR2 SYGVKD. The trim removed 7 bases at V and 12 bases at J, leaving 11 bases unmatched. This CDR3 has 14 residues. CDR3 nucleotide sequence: TGTGCCATCACAAGACAGGGGCTGGGGGGCGTCCTGACTTTC. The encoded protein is CAITRQGLGGVLTF.

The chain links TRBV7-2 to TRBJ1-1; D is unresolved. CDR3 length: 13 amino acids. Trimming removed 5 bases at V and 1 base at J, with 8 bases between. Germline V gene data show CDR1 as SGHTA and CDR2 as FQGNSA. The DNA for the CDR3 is TGTGCCAGCAGCCCGTCTTGGAACACTGAAGCTTTCTTT. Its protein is CASSPSWNTEAFF.

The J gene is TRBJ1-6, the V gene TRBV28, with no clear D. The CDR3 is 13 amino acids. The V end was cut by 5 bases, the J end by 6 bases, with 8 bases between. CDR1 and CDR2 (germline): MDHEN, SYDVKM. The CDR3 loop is CASSMDGNSPLHF. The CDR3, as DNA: TGTGCCAGCAGTATGGACGGTAATTCACCCCTCCACTTT.

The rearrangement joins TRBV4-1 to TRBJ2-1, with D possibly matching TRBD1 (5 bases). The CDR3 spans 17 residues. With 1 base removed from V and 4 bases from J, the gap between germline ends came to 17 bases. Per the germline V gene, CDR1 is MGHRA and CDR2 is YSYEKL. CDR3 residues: CASSQGGHQAEYNEQFF. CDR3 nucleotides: TGCGCCAGCAGCCAAGGAGGACACCAAGCTGAATACAATGAGCAGTTCTTC.